These 13 T cell receptor beta chains were sequenced from one sample in a study of shared clonotypes between healthy human individuals. Clones were sequenced by immunoSEQ multiplex PCR, and TCRdb holds only the in-frame ones, with some missing. Of some 650,000 clones listed, less than 98% are singletons. Sequencing used naive CD4+ T cells sorted from blood. Documented subset: CD45RA+ positively selected. The receptors were sampled from a woman in her 30s in good health.

The chain uses TRBV19 and TRBJ1-5, with 8 bases lining up with TRBD1. The ends lost 5 bases at V and 7 bases at J; junction bases unmatched: 7. The CDR3 has 14 residues. The germline CDR1 and CDR2 sequences are LNHDA and SQIVND (reference sequence). The CDR3 region has the DNA TGTGCCAGTAGTTCGGCAGGGGGCGGGCAGCCCCAGCATTTT. Its protein product is CASSSAGGGQPQHF.

This rearrangement joins TRBV20-1 to TRBJ2-7; D gene unclear. Germline V gene data show CDR1 as DFQATT and CDR2 as SNEGSKA (reference sequence). This CDR3 has 11 residues. V was shortened by 0 bases and J by 6 bases, with 6 bases between the two germline ends. CDR3 sequence: CSAREPPEQYF. The DNA for the CDR3 is TGCAGTGCTAGAGAACCCCCCGAGCAGTACTTC.

The rearrangement joins TRBV6-5 to TRBJ2-5; D is ambiguous. The V end was cut by 2 bases, the J end by 1 base, with 5 bases between. Germline CDR1 MNHEY, CDR2 SVGAGI. The CDR3 is 13 amino acids. The CDR3 protein is CASSYGVQETQYF. The CDR3 DNA reads as TGTGCCAGCAGTTACGGCGTCCAAGAGACCCAGTACTTC.

The rearrangement uses TRBV11-2 and TRBJ2-7; 15 bases match TRBD2. Germline CDR1 SGHAT, CDR2 FQNNGV. The CDR3 consists of 16 residues. The ends lost 6 bases at V and 3 bases at J; junction bases unmatched: 6. CDR3 residues: CASRQGTSGRNYEQYF. CDR3 DNA: TGTGCCAGCAGGCAGGGGACTAGCGGGAGGAACTACGAGCAGTACTTC.

J is TRBJ2-2 and V is TRBV6-5; no firm D call. Trimming left V 3 bases short and J 3 bases short, with 8 bases between. CDR1 and CDR2 (germline): MNHEY, SVGAGI. The CDR3 is 14 amino acids. This CDR3 reads CASSYSTDTGELFF. The CDR3 DNA reads TGTGCCAGCAGTTATTCTACTGACACCGGGGAGCTGTTTTTT.

This chain uses TRBV13 with TRBJ1-1; D ambiguous. Germline values: CDR1 PRHDT, CDR2 FYEKMQ (reference sequence). The CDR3 extends over 14 amino acids. V lost 0 bases and J 11 bases, leaving 16 bases between the germline ends. Here the CDR3 reads CASSLGRPALAAFF. As DNA, the CDR3 is TGTGCCAGCAGCTTAGGGCGGCCGGCGCTGGCGGCTTTCTTT. Together with reference TRBV13 and TRBJ1-1, the CDR3 gives the full variable domain: AAGVIQSPRHLIKEKRETATLKCYPIPRHDTVYWYQQGPGQDPQFLISFYEKMQSDKGSIPDRFSAQQFSDYHSELNMSSLELGDSALYFCASSLGRPALAAFFGQGTRLTVV.

This rearrangement joins TRBV15 to TRBJ2-1, with D tentatively TRBD1 or TRBD2 (6 bases each). The ends were cut back, 4 bases at V and 10 bases at J, with 20 bases in the middle. Germline V gene data show CDR1 as LNHNV and CDR2 as YYDKDF (reference sequence). CDR3 size: 15 residues. CDR3 coding DNA: TGTGCCACCAGCATCGGGACTGGGGGCCTCCGGGAGCAGTTCTTC. Encoded protein: CATSIGTGGLREQFF.

This chain connects TRBV28 to TRBJ2-3; the match to TRBD2 covers 12 bases. The CDR3 is 19 residues long. Germline lookup yields CDR1 MDHEN and CDR2 SYDVKM. V was clipped by 7 bases and J by 4 bases; unmatched bases: 18. CDR3 in amino acids: CASTTFWIRLAGEADTQYF. CDR3 nucleotide sequence: TGTGCCAGCACTACTTTTTGGATCCGACTAGCGGGAGAAGCAGATACGCAGTATTTT.

V gene TRBV19 combines with J gene TRBJ1-1; TRBD1 agrees at 8 bases. The CDR3 length is 13 residues. V shed 10 bases and J 1 base; nucleotides not matched to a gene: 5. The germline gives CDR1 LNHDA, CDR2 SQIVND (reference sequence). The CDR3 DNA reads as TGTGCCACCCACAGGGGGGGGAACACTGAAGCTTTCTTT. Translated: CATHRGGNTEAFF.

The rearrangement uses TRBV9 and TRBJ2-1; 7 bases line up with TRBD2. CDR1 and CDR2 from the germline V gene are SGDLS and YYNGEE. The V gene end was trimmed by 0 bases and the J gene end by 4 bases; junction bases not matched to a gene: 7. The CDR3 runs 16 residues. The CDR3 protein is CASSVGQRGLYNEQFF. CDR3 nucleotide sequence: TGTGCCAGCAGCGTAGGGCAGCGGGGCCTGTACAATGAGCAGTTCTTC. Looking up the rest from reference TRBV9 and TRBJ2-1 gives the full variable domain: DSGVTQTPKHLITATGQRVTLRCSPRSGDLSVYWYQQSLDQGLQFLIQYYNGEERAKGNILERFSAQQFPDLHSELNLSSLELGDSALYFCASSVGQRGLYNEQFFGPGTRLTVL.

The rearrangement uses TRBV19 and TRBJ1-4; the D is unclear. This CDR3 region has 17 residues. Trimming removed 4 bases from V and 4 bases from J, with 19 bases in between. Germline V CDR1 and CDR2: LNHDA, SQIVND (reference sequence). In DNA, the CDR3 is TGTGCCAGTAGTACCCCCCGGAACGGCCCTCTTAATGAAAAACTGTTTTTT. Its translation: CASSTPRNGPLNEKLFF.

This chain links TRBV6-1 with TRBJ2-7; D perhaps matches TRBD1 (6 bases). The CDR3 is 13 residues long. Trimming shortened V by 5 bases and J by 3 bases, and 11 bases separated the two germline ends. Germline V gives CDR1 MNHNS, CDR2 SASEGT. CDR3 sequence (DNA): TGTGCCAGCAGTACCCGACAGGTCTACGAGCAGTACTTC. Translated: CASSTRQVYEQYF.

This chain connects TRBV5-4 to TRBJ1-2; the D gene is possibly TRBD1 (6 bases). V gave up 3 bases and J gave up 2 bases, with 20 bases separating them. Per germline, CDR1 SGHNT and CDR2 YYREEE (reference sequence). CDR3 size: 17 residues. CDR3 sequence (DNA): TGTGCCAGCAGCTCCGACACCTTAACGACAGGCAACTATGGCTACACCTTC. This encodes CASSSDTLTTGNYGYTF.